This TCR beta chain was sequenced during a study of breast tumors, draining lymph nodes, adjacent tissues. Breast cancer patients provided tissue from their axillary draining lymph nodes. The sample holds a few counts of this clonotype. Since a much larger clone is just one base distant, this may be a read error. This CDR3 is missing its conserved last phenylalanine or tryptophan, likely due to a read error. TCRdb called the multiplex PCR reads again in MiXCR, with one record for every CDR3 protein. The repertoire holds about 150,000 distinct CDR3 sequences, with 30% to 35% as singletons. The TCR comes from a female donor with breast cancer. Some clones in this sample may be carry-over from other donors' samples. The specimen was axillary lymph node tissue.

This CDR3 is CASSRGGSSLGYTL. The DNA of the CDR3 is TGTGCCAGCAGTCGGGGGGGGTCCTCCCTTGGCTACACCCTC. This chain uses TRBV3-1 with TRBJ1-2, with D tentatively TRBD1 (5 bases). The CDR3 length is 14 residues. V lost 6 bases and J 7 bases, leaving 18 bases between the germline ends. Germline V gene data show CDR1 as LGHDT and CDR2 as YNNKEL (reference sequence).